The 7 T cell receptor beta chains listed next were all sequenced from one sample in a study of cytomegalovirus exposure and HLA in healthy donors. Primers: 60 Vbeta forward and 13 Jbeta reverse. The method was immunoSEQ multiplex PCR; TCRdb's version includes in-frame clones alone and lacks a portion of them. The table lists more than 100,000 clones, over 60% of them singletons. Input material: PBMCs. The receptors come from a woman aged 55-70 years in good health and CMV-seronegative.

The chain combines TRBV29-1 with TRBJ2-1, with 7 nucleotides matching TRBD1. Germline V gene sequence: CDR1 SQVTM, CDR2 ANQGSEA. CDR3 length: 14 amino acids. V lost 6 bases and J lost 0; bases outside the gene matches: 5. This CDR3 is CSVRQGGSYNEQFF. CDR3 sequence (DNA): TGCAGCGTGCGACAGGGCGGCTCCTACAATGAGCAGTTCTTC.

This clone was counted between two and nine times. This chain uses TRBV30 with TRBJ2-2; TRBD1 agrees at 8 bases. CDR3 size: 18 residues. Trimming took 3 bases from V and 4 from J; bases not matched to a gene: 16. Per the germline V gene, CDR1 is GTSNPN and CDR2 is SVGIG (reference sequence). The CDR3 sequence is CAWSPRQGAFPFTGELFF. In DNA, the CDR3 is TGTGCCTGGAGCCCGCGGCAGGGGGCCTTCCCGTTCACCGGGGAGCTGTTTTTT.

CDR3 amino acids: CASSPGVLNTGELFF. Here the CDR3 DNA reads TGTGCCAGCTCACCGGGTGTACTAAACACCGGGGAGCTGTTTTTT. This chain joins TRBV18 and TRBJ2-2, with D hard to call. Germline values: CDR1 KGHSH, CDR2 LQKENI. Trimming took off 3 bases at V and 2 bases at J, with 10 bases between the two ends. This CDR3 contains 15 residues.

This clone appeared once. The gene calls are TRBV5-1 and TRBJ1-2; TRBD1 matches at 9 bases. CDR1 is SGHRS and CDR2 is YFSETQ in the germline V gene. Germline trimming cut 4 bases from V and 4 bases from J; bases unmatched to any gene: 8. The CDR3 is 15 amino acids. The CDR3 spells CASSGIQGAGYGYTF. The CDR3 nucleotides read TGCGCCAGCAGCGGAATACAGGGGGCCGGCTATGGCTACACCTTC. The full variable domain, rest sourced from reference TRBV5-1 and TRBJ1-2, is KAGVTQTPRYLIKTRGQQVTLSCSPISGHRSVSWYQQTPGQGLQFLFEYFSETQRNKGNFPGRFSGRQFSNSRSEMNVSTLELGDSALYLCASSGIQGAGYGYTFGSGTRLTVV.

The CDR3 sequence: CASSASGSGMYEQYF. The CDR3 DNA reads TGTGCCAGCAGCGCTAGCGGGAGTGGTATGTACGAGCAGTACTTC. The chain uses TRBV2 and TRBJ2-7, with 10 bases aligning to TRBD2. This CDR3 has 15 residues. Trimming took 6 bases from V and 4 from J; bases not matched to a gene: 9. Germline V gene data show CDR1 as SNHLY and CDR2 as FYNNEI.

This chain uses TRBV10-3 with TRBJ2-4, with D perhaps matching TRBD2 (5 bases). Trimming stripped 4 bases from V and 9 bases from J, with 16 bases between. The CDR3 has 14 amino acids. Per the germline V gene, CDR1 is ENHRY and CDR2 is SYGVKD. Here the CDR3 DNA reads TGTGCCATCAGTGTTGGACTCTCGAGGGCCATTCAGTACTTC. Translating it yields CAISVGLSRAIQYF.

CDR3 residues: CASSEGGSYNEQFF. The CDR3 region has the DNA TGCGCCAGCAGTGAGGGGGGCAGCTACAATGAGCAGTTCTTC. The rearrangement links TRBV10-1 to TRBJ2-1, with D possibly TRBD1 on 6 matching bases. Trimming removed 2 bases at V and 3 bases at J, with 8 bases between. The CDR3 spans 14 residues. Germline assignment: CDR1 WNHNN and CDR2 SYGVQD (reference sequence).